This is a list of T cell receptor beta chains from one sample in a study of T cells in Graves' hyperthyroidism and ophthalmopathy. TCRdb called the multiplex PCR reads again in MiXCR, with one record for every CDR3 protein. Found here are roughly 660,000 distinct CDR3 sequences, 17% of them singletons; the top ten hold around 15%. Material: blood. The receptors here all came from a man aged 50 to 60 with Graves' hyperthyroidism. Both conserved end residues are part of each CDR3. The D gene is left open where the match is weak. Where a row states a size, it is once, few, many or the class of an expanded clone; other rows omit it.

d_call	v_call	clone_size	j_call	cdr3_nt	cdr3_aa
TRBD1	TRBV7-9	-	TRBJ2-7	TGTGCCAGCAGCTCAAGGGAGACAGGGGTCCCCTACGAGCAGTACTTC	CASSSRETGVPYEQYF
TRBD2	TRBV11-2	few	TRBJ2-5	TGTGCCAGCAGCACACCGGGGGGGACTAGCGGGGAGACCCAGTACTTC	CASSTPGGTSGETQYF
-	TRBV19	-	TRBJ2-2	TGTGCCAGTACCTTCGGGAACACCGGGGAGCTGTTTTTT	CASTFGNTGELFF
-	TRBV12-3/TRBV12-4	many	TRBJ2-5	TGTGCCAGCAGTTTAGTTCTCTTGGAGACCCAGTACTTC	CASSLVLLETQYF
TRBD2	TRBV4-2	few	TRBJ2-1	TGTGCCAGCAGCCAAGATGACAGCGGGAGGGCAGGCCACAATGAGCAGTTCTTC	CASSQDDSGRAGHNEQFF
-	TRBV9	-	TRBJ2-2	TGTGCCAGCAGCCCCCTGAAGACCGGGGAGCTGTTTTTT	CASSPLKTGELFF
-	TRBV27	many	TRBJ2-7	TGTGCCAGCAGTTTGTGGCAGAACTCCTACGAGCAGTACTTC	CASSLWQNSYEQYF
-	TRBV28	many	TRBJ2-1	TGTGCCAGCAGTTTCTGGACAACCTACAATGAGCAGTTCTTC	CASSFWTTYNEQFF
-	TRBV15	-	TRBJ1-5	TGTGCCACCAGCAGAATGATACAGGGAGCCCCAAATCAGCCCCAGCATTTT	CATSRMIQGAPNQPQHF
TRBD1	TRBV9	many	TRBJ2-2	TGTGCCAGCAACCCACAGGGGGCGCTTGGCGGGGAGCTGTTTTTT	CASNPQGALGGELFF
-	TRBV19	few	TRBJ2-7	TGTGCCAGTAGTATAGTAACCGGGGTTACCTACGAGCAGTACTTC	CASSIVTGVTYEQYF
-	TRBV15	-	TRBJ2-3	TGTGCCACCAGCAGTGGGGTGAGCACAGATACGCAGTATTTT	CATSSGVSTDTQYF
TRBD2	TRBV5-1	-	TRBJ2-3	TGCGCCAGCCAACCGGGGGGGGGGACTGATACGCAGTATTTT	CASQPGGGTDTQYF
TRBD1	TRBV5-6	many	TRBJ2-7	TGTGCCAGCAGCTTTTCCCCAGGGGGCGGTTCCTACGAGCAGTACTTC	CASSFSPGGGSYEQYF
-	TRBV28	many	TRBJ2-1	TGTGCCAGCAGCGGAGCAGCCCAAAGCTCCTACAATGAGCAGTTCTTC	CASSGAAQSSYNEQFF
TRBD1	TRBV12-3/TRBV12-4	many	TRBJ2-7	TGTGCCAGCAGTCCCGACAGGGATGACTACGAGCAGTACTTC	CASSPDRDDYEQYF
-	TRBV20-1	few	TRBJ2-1	TGCAGTGCTCCTACTCCTTTTTCCTACAATGAGCAGTTCTTC	CSAPTPFSYNEQFF
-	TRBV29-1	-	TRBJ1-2	TGCAGCGTTGAACAGGGGTTAAGCTACACCTTC	CSVEQGLSYTF
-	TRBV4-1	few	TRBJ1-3	TGCGCCAGCAGCGGACGAGACCTTGGAAACACCATATATTTT	CASSGRDLGNTIYF
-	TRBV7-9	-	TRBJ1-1	TGTGCCAGCAGCCCAACGGAGGATTTGAAAGCTTTCTTT	CASSPTEDLKAFF
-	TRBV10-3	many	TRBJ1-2	TGTGCCATCAGTGACCCCTATTTGGAGACTAACTATGGCTACACCTTC	CAISDPYLETNYGYTF
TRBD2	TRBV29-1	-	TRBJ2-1	TGCAGCGTTGTACTTCAAAGCGGGAGGGGGTCCTACAATGAGCAGTTCTTC	CSVVLQSGRGSYNEQFF
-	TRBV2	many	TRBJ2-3	TGTGCCAGCAGTGTGGGCCTTTACACAGATACGCAGTATTTT	CASSVGLYTDTQYF
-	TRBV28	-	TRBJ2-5	TGTGCCAGCAGGACCGGACAGAATCAAGAGACCCAGTACTTC	CASRTGQNQETQYF
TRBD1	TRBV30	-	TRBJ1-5	TGTGCCTGGAGTGCCTGGGACAGCAGGCCCCAGCATTTT	CAWSAWDSRPQHF
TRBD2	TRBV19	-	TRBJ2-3	TGTGCCAGTAGTATAGTAAGGCTAGCGGGGGTCACAGATACGCAGTATTTT	CASSIVRLAGVTDTQYF
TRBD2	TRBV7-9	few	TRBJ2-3	TGTGCCAGCAGCTTTCCCATCGGGGCTAGCGGGAGGTCTGATACGCAGTATTTT	CASSFPIGASGRSDTQYF
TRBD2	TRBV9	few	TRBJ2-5	TGTGCCAGCAGCCCCGGGACTAGCGGGCGAGAAGAGACCCAGTACTTC	CASSPGTSGREETQYF
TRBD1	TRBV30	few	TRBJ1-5	TGTGCCTGGGGCACAGGGGGCAATCAGCCCCAGCATTTT	CAWGTGGNQPQHF
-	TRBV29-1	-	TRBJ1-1	TGCAGCGTGATGGGACGGTTGAACACTGAAGCTTTCTTT	CSVMGRLNTEAFF
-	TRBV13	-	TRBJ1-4	TGTGCCAGCAGCGAGGGGCAGTCAGGGAATGAAAAACTGTTTTTT	CASSEGQSGNEKLFF
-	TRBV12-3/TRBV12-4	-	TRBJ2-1	TGTGCCAGCAGTTTCGGGCGCGGGAACTATGAGCAGTTCTTC	CASSFGRGNYEQFF
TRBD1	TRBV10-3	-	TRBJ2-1	TGTGCCATCAGGGAAACAGGGGACAATGAGCAGTTCTTC	CAIRETGDNEQFF
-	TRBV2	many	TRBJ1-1	TGTGCCAGCGGAAAGACGCGGACCACTGAAGCTTTCTTT	CASGKTRTTEAFF
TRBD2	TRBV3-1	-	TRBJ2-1	TGTGCCAGCAGCCACCCTCTAGCGGGAGGGGTGGGTGAGCAGTTCTTC	CASSHPLAGGVGEQFF
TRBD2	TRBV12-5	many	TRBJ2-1	TGTGCGCCTGTTTGGGGGGGGAGTGCCTACAATGAGCAGTTCTTC	CAPVWGGSAYNEQFF
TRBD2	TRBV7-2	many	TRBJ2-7	TGTGCCAGCAGCCTACCTACTAGCGGGAGCTCCTACGAGCAGTACTTC	CASSLPTSGSSYEQYF
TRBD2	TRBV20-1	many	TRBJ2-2	TGCAGTGCACGACTAGCGGGAGGGCCCTCGAACACCGGGGAGCTGTTTTTT	CSARLAGGPSNTGELFF
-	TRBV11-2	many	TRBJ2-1	TGTGCCAGCAGCTTTACCATCAAACTTACAGTAGAGGGGGAGCAGTTCTTC	CASSFTIKLTVEGEQFF
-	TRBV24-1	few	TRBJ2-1	TGTGCCACCAGTGACCTACAGTCCTACAATGAGCAGTTCTTC	CATSDLQSYNEQFF
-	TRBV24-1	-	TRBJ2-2	TGTGCCACCAGTGGTTGGGACGCGACCGGGGAGCTGTTTTTT	CATSGWDATGELFF
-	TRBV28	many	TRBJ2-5	TGTGCCAGCTCGGCCGGGATCCAAGAGACCCAGTACTTC	CASSAGIQETQYF
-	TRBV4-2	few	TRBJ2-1	TGTGCCAGCAGCCAAGACGGTACTAGCCAGAGCTCCTACAATGAGCAGTTCTTC	CASSQDGTSQSSYNEQFF
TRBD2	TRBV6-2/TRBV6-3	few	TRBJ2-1	TGTGCCAGCAGTTCAGGACTAGCGGGACTCGAGTTCTTC	CASSSGLAGLEFF
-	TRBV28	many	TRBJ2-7	TGTGCCAGCAGTTTAGCAGTCCCAGGGATAACCTACGAGCAGTACTTC	CASSLAVPGITYEQYF
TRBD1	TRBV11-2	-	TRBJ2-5	TGTGCCAGCAGCGCCCGGGACAGGGATAGGCGAGAGACCCAGTACTTC	CASSARDRDRRETQYF
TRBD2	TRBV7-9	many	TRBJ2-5	TGTGCCAGCAGCCCAGGACTAGCGGAGGGCCGGGAGACCCAGTACTTC	CASSPGLAEGRETQYF
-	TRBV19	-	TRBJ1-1	TGTGCCCGTAGTCCACGACGGGTGAACACTGAAGCTTTCTTT	CARSPRRVNTEAFF